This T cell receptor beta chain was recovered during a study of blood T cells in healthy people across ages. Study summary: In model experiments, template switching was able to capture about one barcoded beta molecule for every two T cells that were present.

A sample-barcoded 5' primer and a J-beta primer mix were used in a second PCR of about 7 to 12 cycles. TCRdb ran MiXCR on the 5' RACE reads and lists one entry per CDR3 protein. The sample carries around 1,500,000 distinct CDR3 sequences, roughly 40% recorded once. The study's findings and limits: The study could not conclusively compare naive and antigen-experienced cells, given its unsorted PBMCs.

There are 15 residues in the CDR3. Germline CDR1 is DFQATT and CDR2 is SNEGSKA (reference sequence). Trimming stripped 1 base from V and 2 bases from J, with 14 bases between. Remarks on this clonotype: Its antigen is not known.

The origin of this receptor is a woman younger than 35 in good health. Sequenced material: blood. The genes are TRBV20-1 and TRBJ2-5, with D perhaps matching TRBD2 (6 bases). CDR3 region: CSARVGSGCQETQYF. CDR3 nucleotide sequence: TGCAGTGCTAGAGTGGGTAGCGGATGTCAAGAGACCCAGTACTTC.